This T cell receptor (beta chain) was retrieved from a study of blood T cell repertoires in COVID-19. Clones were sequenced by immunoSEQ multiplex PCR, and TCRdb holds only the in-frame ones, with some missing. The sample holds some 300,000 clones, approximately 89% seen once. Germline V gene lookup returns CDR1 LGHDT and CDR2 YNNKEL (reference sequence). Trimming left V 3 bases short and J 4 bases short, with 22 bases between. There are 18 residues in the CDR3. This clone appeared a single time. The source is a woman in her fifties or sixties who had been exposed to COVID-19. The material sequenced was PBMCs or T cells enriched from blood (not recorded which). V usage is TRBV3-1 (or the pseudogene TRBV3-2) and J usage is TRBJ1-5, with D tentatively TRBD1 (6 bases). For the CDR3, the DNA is TGTGCCAGCAGCCAGATCCCAGGTTTCGGACAGAAGAATCAGCCCCAGCATTTT. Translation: CASSQIPGFGQKNQPQHF.